This T cell receptor (beta chain) was retrieved from a study of cytomegalovirus exposure and HLA in healthy donors. Study-level points and caveats: Rare TCR sequences dominated, though some public TCRs recurred in many donors. TCR beta chains numbering some 160 were designated cytomegalovirus-associated. According to a subsequent analysis, TCR clusters identified in the first cohort showed a tendency to co-occur across the roughly 120 validation repertoires.

Method: immunoSEQ multiplex PCR; TCRdb's copy keeps in-frame clones and lacks some. The data contain some 120,000 clones, approximately 81% of them singletons. Between the trimmed V and J ends, which lost 1 base and 5 bases, there was a span of 18 bases. CDR1 LGHNA and CDR2 YSLEER come from the germline V gene. The CDR3 sequence is 16 residues long. Concerning this clone itself: Its cognate antigen is unknown.

This sequence originates from a woman between 25 and 40 years old in good health and CMV-seronegative. The sample comprised PBMCs. J is TRBJ2-7 and V is TRBV4-3; the D gene is possibly TRBD2 (5 bases). The CDR3 coding sequence is TGCGCCAGCAGCCAAGTATCATTTTCGGGGATCCACGAGCAGTACTTC. Amino acid sequence: CASSQVSFSGIHEQYF.